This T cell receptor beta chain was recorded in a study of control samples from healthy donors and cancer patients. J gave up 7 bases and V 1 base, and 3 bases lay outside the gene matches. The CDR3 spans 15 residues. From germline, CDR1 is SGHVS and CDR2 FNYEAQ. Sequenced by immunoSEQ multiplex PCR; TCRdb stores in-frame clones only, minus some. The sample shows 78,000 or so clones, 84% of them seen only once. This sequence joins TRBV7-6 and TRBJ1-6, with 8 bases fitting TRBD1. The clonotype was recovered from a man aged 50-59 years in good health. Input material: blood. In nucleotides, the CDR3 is TGTGCCAGCAGCTTAGTGGGACAGGAAAATTCACCCCTCCACTTT. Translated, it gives CASSLVGQENSPLHF. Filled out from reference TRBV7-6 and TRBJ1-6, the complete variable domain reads GAGVSQSPRYKVTKRGQDVALRCDPISGHVSLYWYRQALGQGPEFLTYFNYEAQQDKSGLPNDRFSAERPEGSISTLTIQRTEQRDSAMYRCASSLVGQENSPLHFGNGTRLTVT.